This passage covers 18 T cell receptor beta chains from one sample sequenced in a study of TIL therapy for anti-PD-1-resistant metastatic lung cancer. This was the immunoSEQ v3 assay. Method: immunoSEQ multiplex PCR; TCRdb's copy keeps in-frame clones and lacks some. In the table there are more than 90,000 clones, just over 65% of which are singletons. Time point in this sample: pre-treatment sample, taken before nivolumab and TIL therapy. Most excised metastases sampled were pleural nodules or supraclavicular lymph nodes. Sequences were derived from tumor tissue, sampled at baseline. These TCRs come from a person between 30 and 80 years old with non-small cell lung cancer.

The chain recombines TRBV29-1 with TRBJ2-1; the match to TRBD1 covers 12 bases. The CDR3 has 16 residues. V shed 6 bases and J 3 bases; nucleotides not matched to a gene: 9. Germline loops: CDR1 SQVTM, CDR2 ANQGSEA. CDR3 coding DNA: TGCAGCGTGCAGGGACAGGGGGCGCAGGGCTACAATGAGCAGTTCTTC. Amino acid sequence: CSVQGQGAQGYNEQFF.

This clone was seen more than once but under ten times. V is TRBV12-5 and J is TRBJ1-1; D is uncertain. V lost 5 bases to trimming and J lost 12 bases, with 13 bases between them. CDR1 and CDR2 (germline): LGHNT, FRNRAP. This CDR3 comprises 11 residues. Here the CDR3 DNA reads TGTGCTAGTGGTAACGGGATATTGACTTTCTTT. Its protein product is CASGNGILTFF.

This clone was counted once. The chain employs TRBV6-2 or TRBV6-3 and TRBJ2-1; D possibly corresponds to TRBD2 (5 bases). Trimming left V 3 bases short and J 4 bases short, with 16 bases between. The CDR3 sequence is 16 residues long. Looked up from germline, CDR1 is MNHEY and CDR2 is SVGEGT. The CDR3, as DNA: TGTGCCAGCAGTTATATGTATCGGACTCCATACAATGAGCAGTTCTTC. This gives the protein CASSYMYRTPYNEQFF.

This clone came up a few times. The CDR3 spells CASSPAGSSYEQYF. CDR3 bases: TGTGCCAGCAGCCCCGCGGGAAGTTCCTACGAGCAGTACTTC. The V and J genes are TRBV7-6 and TRBJ2-7; weak D call: TRBD2 (6 bases). The V end was cut by 5 bases, the J end by 1 base, with 12 bases between. This CDR3 is built from 14 residues. Germline V CDR1 and CDR2: SGHVS, FNYEAQ.

CDR3 region: CASSLGDTQAFF. CDR3 in DNA: TGTGCCAGCAGTTTAGGGGACACGCAAGCTTTCTTT. The rearrangement uses TRBV12-3 or TRBV12-4 and TRBJ1-1; D may be TRBD1 (6 bases). The CDR3 sequence is 12 residues long. Trimming pared 1 base from V and 9 bases from J, leaving 9 bases between.

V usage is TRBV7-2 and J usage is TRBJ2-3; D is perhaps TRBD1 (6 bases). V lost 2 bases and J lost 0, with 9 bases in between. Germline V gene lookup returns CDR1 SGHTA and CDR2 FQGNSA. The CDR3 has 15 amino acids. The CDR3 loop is CASSLFGTSTDTQYF. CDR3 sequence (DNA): TGTGCCAGCAGCTTATTCGGGACAAGCACAGATACGCAGTATTTT.

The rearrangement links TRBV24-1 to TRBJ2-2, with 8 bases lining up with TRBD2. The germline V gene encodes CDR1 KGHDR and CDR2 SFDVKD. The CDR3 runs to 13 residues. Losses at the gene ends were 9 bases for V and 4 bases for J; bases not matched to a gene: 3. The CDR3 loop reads CATSGGGTGELFF. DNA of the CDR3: TGTGCCACCTCCGGGGGGGGCACCGGGGAGCTGTTTTTT.

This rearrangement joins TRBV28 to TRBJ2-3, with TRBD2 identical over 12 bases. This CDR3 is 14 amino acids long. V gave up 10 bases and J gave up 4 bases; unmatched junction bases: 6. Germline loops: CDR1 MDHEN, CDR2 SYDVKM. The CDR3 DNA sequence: TGTGCCACGCGGACTAGCGGGATCTCAGATACGCAGTATTTT. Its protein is CATRTSGISDTQYF.

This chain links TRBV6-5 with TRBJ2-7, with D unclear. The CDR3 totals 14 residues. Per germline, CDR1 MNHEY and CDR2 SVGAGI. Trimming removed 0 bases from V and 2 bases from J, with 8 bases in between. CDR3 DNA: TGTGCCAGCAGTTACTCGGACGGTACCTACGAGCAGTACTTC. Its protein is CASSYSDGTYEQYF.

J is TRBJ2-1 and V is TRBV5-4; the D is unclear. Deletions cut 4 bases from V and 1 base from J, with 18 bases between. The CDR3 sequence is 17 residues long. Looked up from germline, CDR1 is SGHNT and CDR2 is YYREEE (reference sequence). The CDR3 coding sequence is TGTGCCAGCAGCCAACGTTCTCGGACCTATTCCTACAATGAGCAGTTCTTC. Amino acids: CASSQRSRTYSYNEQFF.

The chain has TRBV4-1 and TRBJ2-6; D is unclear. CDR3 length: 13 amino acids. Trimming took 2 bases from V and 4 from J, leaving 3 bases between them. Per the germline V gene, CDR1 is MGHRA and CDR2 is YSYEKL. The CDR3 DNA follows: TGCGCCAGCAGCCAAAGGGGGGCCAACGTCCTGACTTTC. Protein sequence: CASSQRGANVLTF.

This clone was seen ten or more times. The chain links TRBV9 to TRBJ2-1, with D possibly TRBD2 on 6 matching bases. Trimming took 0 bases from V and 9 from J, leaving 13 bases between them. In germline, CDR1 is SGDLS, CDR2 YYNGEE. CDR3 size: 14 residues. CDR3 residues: CASSVDGGMGEQFF. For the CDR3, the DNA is TGTGCCAGCAGCGTAGATGGCGGGATGGGTGAGCAGTTCTTC.

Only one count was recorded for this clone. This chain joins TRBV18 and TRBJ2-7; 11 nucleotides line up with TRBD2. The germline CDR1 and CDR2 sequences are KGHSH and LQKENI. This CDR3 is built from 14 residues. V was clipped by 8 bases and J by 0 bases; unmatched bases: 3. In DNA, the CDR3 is TGTGCCAGCACCGGACTAGCGGGCTCCTACGAGCAGTACTTC. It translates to CASTGLAGSYEQYF.

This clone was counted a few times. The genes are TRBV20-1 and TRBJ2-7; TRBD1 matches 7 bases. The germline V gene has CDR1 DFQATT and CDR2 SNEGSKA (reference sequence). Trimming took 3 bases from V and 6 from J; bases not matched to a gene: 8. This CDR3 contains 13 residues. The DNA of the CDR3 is TGCAGTGCTAGTAAAGAGAACAGGGGCGAGCAGTACTTC. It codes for CSASKENRGEQYF.

The CDR3 DNA sequence: TGTGCCAGCACTGGCGATAGCGGATCCTACGAGCAGTACTTC. Amino acid sequence: CASTGDSGSYEQYF. The rearrangement links TRBV28 to TRBJ2-7; D perhaps matches TRBD2 (6 bases). The CDR3 length is 14 residues. V was shortened by 7 bases and J by 1 base, with 14 bases between the two germline ends. The germline CDR1 and CDR2 sequences are MDHEN and SYDVKM.

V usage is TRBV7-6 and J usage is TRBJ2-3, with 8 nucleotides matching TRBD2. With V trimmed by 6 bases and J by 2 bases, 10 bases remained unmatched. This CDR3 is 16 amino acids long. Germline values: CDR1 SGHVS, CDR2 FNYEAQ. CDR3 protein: CASRKGASGSTDTQYF. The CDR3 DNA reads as TGTGCCAGCAGGAAAGGGGCTAGCGGGTCCACAGATACGCAGTATTTT.

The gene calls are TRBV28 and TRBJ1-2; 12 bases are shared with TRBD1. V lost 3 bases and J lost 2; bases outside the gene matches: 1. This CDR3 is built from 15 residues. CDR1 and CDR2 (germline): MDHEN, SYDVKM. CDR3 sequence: CASSLGTGGNYGYTF. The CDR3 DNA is TGTGCCAGCAGTTTGGGGACAGGGGGCAACTATGGCTACACCTTC.

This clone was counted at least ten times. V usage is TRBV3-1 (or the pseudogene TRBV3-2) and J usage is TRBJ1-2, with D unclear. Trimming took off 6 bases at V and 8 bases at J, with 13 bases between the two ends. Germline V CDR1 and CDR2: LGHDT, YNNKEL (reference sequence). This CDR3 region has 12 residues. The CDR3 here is CASSSNRGGYTF. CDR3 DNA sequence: TGTGCCAGCAGTTCAAACAGAGGAGGCTACACCTTC.